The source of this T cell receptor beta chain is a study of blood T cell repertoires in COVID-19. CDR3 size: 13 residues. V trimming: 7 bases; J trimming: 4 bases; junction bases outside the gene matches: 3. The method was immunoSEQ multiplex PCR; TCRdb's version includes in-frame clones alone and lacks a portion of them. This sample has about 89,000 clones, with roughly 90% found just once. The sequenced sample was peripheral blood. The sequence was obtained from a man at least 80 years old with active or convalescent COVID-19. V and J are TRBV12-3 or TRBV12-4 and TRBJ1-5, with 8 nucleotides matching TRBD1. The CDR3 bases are TGTGCCAGCAAACAGGGGGGGAATCAGCCCCAGCATTTT. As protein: CASKQGGNQPQHF.